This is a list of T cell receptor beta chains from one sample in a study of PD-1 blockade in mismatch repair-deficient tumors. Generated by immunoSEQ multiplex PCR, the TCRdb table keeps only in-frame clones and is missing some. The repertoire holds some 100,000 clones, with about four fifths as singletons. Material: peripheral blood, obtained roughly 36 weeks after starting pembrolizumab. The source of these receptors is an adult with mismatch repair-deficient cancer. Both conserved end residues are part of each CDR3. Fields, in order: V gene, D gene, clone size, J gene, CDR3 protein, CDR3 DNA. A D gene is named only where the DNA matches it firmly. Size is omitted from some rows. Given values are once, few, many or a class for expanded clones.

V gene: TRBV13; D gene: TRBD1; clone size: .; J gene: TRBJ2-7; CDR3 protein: CASSSLGTGGIYEQYF; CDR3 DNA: TGTGCCAGCAGCTCCCTTGGGACAGGGGGAATCTACGAGCAGTACTTC
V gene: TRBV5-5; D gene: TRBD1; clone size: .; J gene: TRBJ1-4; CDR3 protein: CASRTGQANEKLFF; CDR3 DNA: TGTGCCAGCAGAACAGGACAGGCAAATGAAAAACTGTTTTTT
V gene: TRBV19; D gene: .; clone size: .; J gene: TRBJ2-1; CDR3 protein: CASTVLVARYNEQFF; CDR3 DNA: TGTGCCAGCACCGTGTTGGTAGCGAGGTACAATGAGCAGTTCTTC
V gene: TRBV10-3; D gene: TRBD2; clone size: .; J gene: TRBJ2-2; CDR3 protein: CAISGLAGDGELFF; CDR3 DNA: TGTGCCATCAGCGGACTAGCGGGAGACGGGGAGCTGTTTTTT
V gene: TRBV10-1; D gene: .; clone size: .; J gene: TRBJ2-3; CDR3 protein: CASRPSGDTDTQYF; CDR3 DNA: TGCGCCAGCAGACCCAGCGGTGACACAGATACGCAGTATTTT
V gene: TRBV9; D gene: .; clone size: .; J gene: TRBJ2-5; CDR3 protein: CASSQPGHPQETQYF; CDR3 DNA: TGTGCCAGCAGCCAACCAGGACACCCGCAAGAGACCCAGTACTTC
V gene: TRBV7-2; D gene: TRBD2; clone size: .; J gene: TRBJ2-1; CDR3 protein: CASSLGGGSGGSYNEQFF; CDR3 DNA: TGTGCCAGCAGCTTAGGTGGGGGCAGCGGGGGATCCTACAATGAGCAGTTCTTC
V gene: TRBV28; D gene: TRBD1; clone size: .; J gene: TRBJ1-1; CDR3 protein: CASSSYRGSNTEAFF; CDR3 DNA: TGTGCCAGCAGTTCCTACAGGGGCTCGAACACTGAAGCTTTCTTT
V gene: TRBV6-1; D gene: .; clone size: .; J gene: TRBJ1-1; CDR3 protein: CASRETRGEAFF; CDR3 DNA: TGTGCCAGCAGGGAAACCAGAGGCGAAGCTTTCTTT
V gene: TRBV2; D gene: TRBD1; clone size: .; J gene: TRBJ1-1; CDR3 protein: CASSEVDRGRIEAFF; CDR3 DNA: TGTGCCAGCAGTGAAGTTGACAGGGGGCGGATTGAAGCTTTCTTT
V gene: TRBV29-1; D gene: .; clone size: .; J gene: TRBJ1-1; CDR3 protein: CSVEEQAGTPGQAFF; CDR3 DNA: TGCAGCGTTGAAGAGCAGGCCGGGACTCCGGGGCAGGCTTTCTTT
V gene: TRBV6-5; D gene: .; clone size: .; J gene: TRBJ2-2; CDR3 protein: CASRSDRSSPRELFF; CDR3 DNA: TGTGCCAGCAGGTCCGACAGATCCTCTCCCCGGGAGCTGTTTTTT
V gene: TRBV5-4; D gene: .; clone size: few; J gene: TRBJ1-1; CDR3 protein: CASSMGGTEAFF; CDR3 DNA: TGTGCCAGCAGCATGGGGGGGACAGAAGCTTTCTTT
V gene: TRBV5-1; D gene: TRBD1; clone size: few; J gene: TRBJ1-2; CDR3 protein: CASSLVGQEGYGYTF; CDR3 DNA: TGCGCCAGCAGCTTGGTAGGACAGGAGGGCTATGGCTACACCTTC
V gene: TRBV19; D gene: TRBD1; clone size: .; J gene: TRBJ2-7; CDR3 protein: CASSIGDRGSYEQYF; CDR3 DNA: TGTGCCAGTAGTATAGGAGACAGGGGATCCTACGAGCAGTACTTC
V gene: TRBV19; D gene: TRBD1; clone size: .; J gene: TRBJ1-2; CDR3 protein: CASSITHGQAIGGYTF; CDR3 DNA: TGTGCCAGTAGTATCACGCACGGACAGGCGATAGGCGGCTACACCTTC
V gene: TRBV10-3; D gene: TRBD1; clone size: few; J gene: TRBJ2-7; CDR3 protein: CAIRGTGPSSYEQYF; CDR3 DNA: TGTGCCATCAGGGGGACAGGGCCGAGTTCCTACGAGCAGTACTTC
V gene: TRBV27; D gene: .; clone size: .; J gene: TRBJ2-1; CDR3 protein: CASSLSKGGVGYNEQFF; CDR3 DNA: TGTGCCAGCAGTTTATCGAAGGGGGGAGTGGGCTACAATGAGCAGTTCTTC
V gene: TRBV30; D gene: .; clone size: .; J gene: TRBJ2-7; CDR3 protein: CAWRPPTTSLTGEQYF; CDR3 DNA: TGTGCCTGGAGGCCTCCGACGACTAGTTTAACGGGCGAGCAGTACTTC
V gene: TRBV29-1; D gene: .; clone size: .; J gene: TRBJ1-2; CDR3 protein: CSVDDVTGRGYDGYTF; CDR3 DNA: TGCAGCGTTGATGACGTTACGGGCAGGGGTTATGATGGCTACACCTTC
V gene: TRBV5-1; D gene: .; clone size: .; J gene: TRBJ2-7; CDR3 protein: CASSLDGLTSYEQYF; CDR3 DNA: TGCGCCAGCAGCTTGGATGGCCTGACTTCCTACGAGCAGTACTTC
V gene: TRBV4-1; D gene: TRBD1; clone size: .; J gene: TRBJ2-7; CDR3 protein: CASSQGGPDRGSYEQYF; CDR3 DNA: TGCGCCAGCAGCCAAGGAGGTCCGGACAGGGGGTCCTACGAGCAGTACTTC
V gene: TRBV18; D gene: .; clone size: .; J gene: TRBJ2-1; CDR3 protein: CASRGGTSSYNEQFF; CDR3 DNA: TGTGCCAGCCGAGGGGGGACCAGCTCCTACAATGAGCAGTTCTTC
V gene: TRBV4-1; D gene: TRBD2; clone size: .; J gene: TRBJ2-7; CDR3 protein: CASSPTSGSSYEQYF; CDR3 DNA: TGCGCCAGCAGCCCCACTAGCGGGAGCTCCTACGAGCAGTACTTC
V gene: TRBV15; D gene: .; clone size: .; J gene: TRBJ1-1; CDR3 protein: CATSRGSGAFF; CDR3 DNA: TGTGCCACCAGCAGAGGCTCGGGGGCTTTCTTT
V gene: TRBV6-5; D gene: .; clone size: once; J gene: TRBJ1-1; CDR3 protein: CASSRPSGRDTEAFF; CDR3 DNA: TGTGCCAGCAGCCGCCCCTCGGGGAGGGACACTGAAGCTTTCTTT
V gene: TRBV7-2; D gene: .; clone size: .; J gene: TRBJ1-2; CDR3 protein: CASSLGGDGSGYTF; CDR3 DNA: TGTGCCAGCAGCTTAGGAGGGGACGGTAGTGGCTACACCTTC
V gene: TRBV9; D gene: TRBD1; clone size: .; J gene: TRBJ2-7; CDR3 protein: CASSVGTGGDEQYF; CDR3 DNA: TGTGCCAGCAGCGTAGGGACAGGGGGCGACGAGCAGTACTTC
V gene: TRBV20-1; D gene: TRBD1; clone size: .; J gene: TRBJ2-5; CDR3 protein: CSARQGETQYF; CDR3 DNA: TGCAGTGCTCGACAGGGGGAGACCCAGTACTTC
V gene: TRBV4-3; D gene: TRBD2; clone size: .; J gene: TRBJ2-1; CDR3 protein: CASSPRAGGSSYNEQFF; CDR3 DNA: TGCGCCAGCAGCCCGAGGGCGGGAGGTAGCTCCTACAATGAGCAGTTCTTC
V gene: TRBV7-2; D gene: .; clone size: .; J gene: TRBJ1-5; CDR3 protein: CASSPIGGRQPQHF; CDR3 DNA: TGTGCCAGCAGCCCTATAGGCGGAAGGCAGCCCCAGCATTTT
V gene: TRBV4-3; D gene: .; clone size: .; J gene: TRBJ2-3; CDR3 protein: CASSQGAMRGSSTDTQYF; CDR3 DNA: TGCGCCAGCAGCCAAGGGGCGATGAGGGGATCTAGCACAGATACGCAGTATTTT
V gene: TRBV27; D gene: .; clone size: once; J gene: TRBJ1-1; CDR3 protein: CASSLSWGMNTEAFF; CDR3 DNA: TGTGCCAGCAGTTTATCTTGGGGGATGAACACTGAAGCTTTCTTT
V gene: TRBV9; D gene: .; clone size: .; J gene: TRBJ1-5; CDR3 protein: CASSTDPGGSQPQHF; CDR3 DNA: TGTGCCAGCAGCACAGACCCAGGCGGTAGTCAGCCCCAGCATTTT
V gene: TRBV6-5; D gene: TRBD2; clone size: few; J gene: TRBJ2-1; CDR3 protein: CASSSGLAGGIGEQFF; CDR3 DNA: TGTGCCAGCAGTTCGGGACTAGCGGGAGGGATCGGTGAGCAGTTCTTC
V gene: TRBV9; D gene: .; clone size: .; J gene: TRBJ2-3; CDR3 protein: CASSGYTDTQYF; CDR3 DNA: TGTGCCAGCAGCGGCTACACAGATACGCAGTATTTT
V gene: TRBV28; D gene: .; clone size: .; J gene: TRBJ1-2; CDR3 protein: CASRLLGVGYTF; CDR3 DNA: TGTGCCAGCAGGCTCCTAGGGGTTGGCTACACCTTC
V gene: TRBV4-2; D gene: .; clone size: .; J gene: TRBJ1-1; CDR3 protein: CASSQADRDHTEAFF; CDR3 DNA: TGTGCCAGCAGCCAAGCGGACAGAGACCACACTGAAGCTTTCTTT
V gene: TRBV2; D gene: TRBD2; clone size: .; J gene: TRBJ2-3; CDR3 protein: CAQTGLAVTDTQYF; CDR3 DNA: TGTGCCCAAACCGGCCTAGCGGTCACAGATACGCAGTATTTT
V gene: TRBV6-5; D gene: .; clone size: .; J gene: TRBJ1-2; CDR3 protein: CASSSGRGYGYTF; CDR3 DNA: TGTGCCAGCAGTTCTGGGCGCGGGTATGGCTACACCTTC
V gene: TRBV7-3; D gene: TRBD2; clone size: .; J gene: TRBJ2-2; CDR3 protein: CASTSGAGELFF; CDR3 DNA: TGTGCCAGCACCTCCGGAGCGGGAGAGCTGTTTTTT
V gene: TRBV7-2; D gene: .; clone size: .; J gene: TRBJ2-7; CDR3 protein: CASSSDFLYEQYF; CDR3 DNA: TGTGCCAGCAGCTCGGACTTCCTCTACGAGCAGTACTTC